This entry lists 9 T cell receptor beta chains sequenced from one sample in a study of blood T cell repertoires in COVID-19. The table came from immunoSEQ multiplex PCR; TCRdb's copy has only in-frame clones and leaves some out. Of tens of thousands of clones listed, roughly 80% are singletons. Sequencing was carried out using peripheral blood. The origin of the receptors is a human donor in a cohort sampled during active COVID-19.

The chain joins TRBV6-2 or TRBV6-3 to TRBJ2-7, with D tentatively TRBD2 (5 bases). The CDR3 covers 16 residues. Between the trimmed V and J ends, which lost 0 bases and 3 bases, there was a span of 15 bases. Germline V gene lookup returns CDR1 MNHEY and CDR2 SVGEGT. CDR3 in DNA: TGTGCCAGCAGTTACTCCGTTCGGGGTGAGCACTACGAGCAGTACTTC. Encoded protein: CASSYSVRGEHYEQYF.

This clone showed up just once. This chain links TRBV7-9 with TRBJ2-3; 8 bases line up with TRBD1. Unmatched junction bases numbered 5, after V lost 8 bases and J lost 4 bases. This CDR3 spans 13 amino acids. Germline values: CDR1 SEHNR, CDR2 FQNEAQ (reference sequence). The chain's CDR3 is CASGRGQADTQYF. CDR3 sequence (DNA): TGTGCCAGCGGCAGGGGGCAAGCAGATACGCAGTATTTT.

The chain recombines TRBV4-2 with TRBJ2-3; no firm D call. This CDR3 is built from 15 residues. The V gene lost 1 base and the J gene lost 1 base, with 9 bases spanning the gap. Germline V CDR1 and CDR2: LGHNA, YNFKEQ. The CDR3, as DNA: TGTGCCAGCAGCCAAGGCGTCTCCCGCACAGATACGCAGTATTTT. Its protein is CASSQGVSRTDTQYF.

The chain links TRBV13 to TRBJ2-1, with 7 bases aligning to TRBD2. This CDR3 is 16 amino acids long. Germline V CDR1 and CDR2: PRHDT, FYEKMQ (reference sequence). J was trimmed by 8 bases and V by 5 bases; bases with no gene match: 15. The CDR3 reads CASSHEFERGTYEQFF. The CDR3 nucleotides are TGTGCCAGCAGCCACGAGTTCGAGCGGGGTACATATGAGCAGTTCTTC. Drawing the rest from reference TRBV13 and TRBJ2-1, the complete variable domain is AAGVIQSPRHLIKEKRETATLKCYPIPRHDTVYWYQQGPGQDPQFLISFYEKMQSDKGSIPDRFSAQQFSDYHSELNMSSLELGDSALYFCASSHEFERGTYEQFFGPGTRLTVL.

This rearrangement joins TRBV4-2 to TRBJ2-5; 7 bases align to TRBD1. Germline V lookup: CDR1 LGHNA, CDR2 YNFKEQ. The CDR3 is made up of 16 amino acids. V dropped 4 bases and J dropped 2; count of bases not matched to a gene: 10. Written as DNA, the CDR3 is TGTGCCAGCAGCCCCGATGGCACCAGGGGGCAAGAGACCCAGTACTTC. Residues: CASSPDGTRGQETQYF.

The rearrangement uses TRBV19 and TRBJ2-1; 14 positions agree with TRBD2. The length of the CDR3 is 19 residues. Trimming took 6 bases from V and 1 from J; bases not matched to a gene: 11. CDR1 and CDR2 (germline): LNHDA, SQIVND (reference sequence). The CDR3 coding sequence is TGTGCCAGTAGCCCGGCGGGACTAGCGGGGGAGGGATCCTACAATGAGCAGTTCTTC. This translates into CASSPAGLAGEGSYNEQFF.

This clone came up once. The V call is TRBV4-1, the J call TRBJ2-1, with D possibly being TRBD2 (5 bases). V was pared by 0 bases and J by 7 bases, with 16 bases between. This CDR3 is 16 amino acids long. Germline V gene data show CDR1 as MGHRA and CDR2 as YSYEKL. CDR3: CASSQEGLADINEQFF. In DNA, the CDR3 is TGCGCCAGCAGCCAAGAAGGCCTAGCCGACATTAATGAGCAGTTCTTC.

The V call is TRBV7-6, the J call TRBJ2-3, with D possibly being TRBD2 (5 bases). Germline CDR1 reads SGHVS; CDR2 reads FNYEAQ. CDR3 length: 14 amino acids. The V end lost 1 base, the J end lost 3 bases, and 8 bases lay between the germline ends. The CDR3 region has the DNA TGTGCCAGCAGCTTAGTCCCGGGAACAGATACGCAGTATTTT. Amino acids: CASSLVPGTDTQYF.

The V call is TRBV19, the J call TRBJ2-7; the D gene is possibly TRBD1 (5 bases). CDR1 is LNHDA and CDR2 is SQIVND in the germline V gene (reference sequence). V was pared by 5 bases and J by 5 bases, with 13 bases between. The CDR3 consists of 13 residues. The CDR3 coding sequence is TGTGCCAGTAGTCGTGGCAGGGCCAACGAGCAGTACTTC. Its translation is CASSRGRANEQYF. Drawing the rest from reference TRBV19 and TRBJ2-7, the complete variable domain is DGGITQSPKYLFRKEGQNVTLSCEQNLNHDAMYWYRQDPGQGLRLIYYSQIVNDFQKGDIAEGYSVSREKKESFPLTVTSAQKNPTAFYLCASSRGRANEQYFGPGTRLTVT.